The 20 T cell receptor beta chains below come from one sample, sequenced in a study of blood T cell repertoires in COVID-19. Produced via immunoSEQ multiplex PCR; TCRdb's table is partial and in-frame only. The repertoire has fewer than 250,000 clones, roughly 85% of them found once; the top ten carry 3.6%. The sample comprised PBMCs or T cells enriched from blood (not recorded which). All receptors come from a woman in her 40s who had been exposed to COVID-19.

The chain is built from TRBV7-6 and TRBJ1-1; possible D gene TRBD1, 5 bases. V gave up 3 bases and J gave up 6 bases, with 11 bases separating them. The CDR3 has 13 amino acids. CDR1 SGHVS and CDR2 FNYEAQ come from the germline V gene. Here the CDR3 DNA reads TGTGCCAGCAGCTTTGACAGTGGATCTGAAGCTTTCTTT. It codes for CASSFDSGSEAFF.

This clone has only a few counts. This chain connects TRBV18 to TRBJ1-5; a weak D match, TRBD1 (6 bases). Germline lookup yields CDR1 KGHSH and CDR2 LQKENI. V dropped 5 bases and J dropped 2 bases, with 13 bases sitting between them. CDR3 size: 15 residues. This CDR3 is CASSSTQGRNQPQHF. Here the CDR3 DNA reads TGTGCCAGCTCATCCACACAGGGCCGCAATCAGCCCCAGCATTTT.

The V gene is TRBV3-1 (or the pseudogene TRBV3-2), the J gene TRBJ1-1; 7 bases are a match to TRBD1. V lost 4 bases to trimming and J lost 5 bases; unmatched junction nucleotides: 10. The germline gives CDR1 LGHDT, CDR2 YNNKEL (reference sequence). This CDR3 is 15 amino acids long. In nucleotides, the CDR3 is TGTGCCAGCAGCCGAGGGGACAGTTGGGGGACTGAAGCTTTCTTT. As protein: CASSRGDSWGTEAFF.

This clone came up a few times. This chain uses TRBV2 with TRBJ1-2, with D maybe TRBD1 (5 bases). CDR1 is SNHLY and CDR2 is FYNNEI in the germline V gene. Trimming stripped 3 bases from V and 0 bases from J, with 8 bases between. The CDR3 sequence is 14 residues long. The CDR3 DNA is TGTGCCAGCAGTGACAGGGTGGCTAACTATGGCTACACCTTC. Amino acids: CASSDRVANYGYTF.

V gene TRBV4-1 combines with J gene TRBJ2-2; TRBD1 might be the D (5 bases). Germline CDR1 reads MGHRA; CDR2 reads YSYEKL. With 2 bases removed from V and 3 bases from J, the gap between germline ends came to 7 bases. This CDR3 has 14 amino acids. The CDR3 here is CASSQRGYTGELFF. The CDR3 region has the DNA TGCGCCAGCAGCCAAAGGGGATACACCGGGGAGCTGTTTTTT.

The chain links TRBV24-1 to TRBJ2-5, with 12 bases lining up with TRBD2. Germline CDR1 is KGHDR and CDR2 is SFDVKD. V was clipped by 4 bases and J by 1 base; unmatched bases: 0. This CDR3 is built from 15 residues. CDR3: CATSEGLAGQETQYF. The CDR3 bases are TGTGCCACCAGTGAGGGACTAGCGGGCCAAGAGACCCAGTACTTC.

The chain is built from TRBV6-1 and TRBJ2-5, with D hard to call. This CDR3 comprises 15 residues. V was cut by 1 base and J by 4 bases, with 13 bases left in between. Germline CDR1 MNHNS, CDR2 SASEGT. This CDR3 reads CASSEVPGTGETQYF. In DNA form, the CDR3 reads TGTGCCAGCAGTGAAGTACCTGGTACTGGAGAGACCCAGTACTTC.

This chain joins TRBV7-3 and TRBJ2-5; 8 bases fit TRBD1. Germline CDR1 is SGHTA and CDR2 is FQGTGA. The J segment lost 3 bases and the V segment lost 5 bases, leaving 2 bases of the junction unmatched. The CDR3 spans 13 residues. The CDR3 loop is CASSQGAEETQYF. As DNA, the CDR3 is TGTGCCAGCAGCCAGGGGGCCGAAGAGACCCAGTACTTC.

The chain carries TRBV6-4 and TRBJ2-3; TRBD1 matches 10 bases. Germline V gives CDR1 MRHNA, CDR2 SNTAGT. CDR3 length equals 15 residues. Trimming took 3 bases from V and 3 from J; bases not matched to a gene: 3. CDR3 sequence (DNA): TGTGCCAGCAGTGATTCGGGACAGGGGACAGATACGCAGTATTTT. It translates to CASSDSGQGTDTQYF.

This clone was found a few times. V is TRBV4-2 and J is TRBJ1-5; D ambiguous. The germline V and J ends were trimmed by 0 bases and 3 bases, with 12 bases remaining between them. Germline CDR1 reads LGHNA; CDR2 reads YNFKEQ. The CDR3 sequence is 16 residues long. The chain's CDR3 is CASSQDRRVSNQPQHF. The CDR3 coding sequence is TGTGCCAGCAGCCAAGATCGGAGGGTCTCCAATCAGCCCCAGCATTTT.

In DNA form, the CDR3 reads TGTGCCTGGGGCACCGGGACACCCTACGAGCAGTACTTC. Amino acid sequence: CAWGTGTPYEQYF. V gene TRBV30 combines with J gene TRBJ2-7, with D maybe TRBD1 (6 bases). This CDR3 contains 13 residues. The germline CDR1 and CDR2 sequences are GTSNPN and SVGIG (reference sequence). The V gene lost 5 bases and the J gene lost 2 bases, with 13 bases spanning the gap.

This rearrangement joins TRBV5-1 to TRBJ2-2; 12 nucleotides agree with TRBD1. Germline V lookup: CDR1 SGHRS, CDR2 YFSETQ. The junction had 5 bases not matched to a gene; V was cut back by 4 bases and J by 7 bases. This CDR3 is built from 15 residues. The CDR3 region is CASSTGQGANGELFF. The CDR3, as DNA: TGCGCCAGCAGCACGGGACAGGGGGCCAACGGGGAGCTGTTTTTT.

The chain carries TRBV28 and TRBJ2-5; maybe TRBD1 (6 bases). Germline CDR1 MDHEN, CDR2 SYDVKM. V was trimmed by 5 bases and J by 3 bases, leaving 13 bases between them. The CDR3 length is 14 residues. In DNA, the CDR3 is TGTGCCAGCAGTGGGGGTAACAGGGAAGAGACCCAGTACTTC. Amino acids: CASSGGNREETQYF.

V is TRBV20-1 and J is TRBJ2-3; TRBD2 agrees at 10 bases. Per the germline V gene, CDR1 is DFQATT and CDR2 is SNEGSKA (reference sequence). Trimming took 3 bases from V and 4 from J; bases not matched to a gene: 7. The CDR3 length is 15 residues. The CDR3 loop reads CSASQAGGLADTQYF. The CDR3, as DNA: TGCAGTGCTAGTCAAGCGGGGGGGCTAGCAGATACGCAGTATTTT.

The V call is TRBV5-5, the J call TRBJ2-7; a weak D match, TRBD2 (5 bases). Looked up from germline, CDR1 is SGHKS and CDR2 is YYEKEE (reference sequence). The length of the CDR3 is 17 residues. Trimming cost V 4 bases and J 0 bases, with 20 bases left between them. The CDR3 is CASSLEDAGGLSYEQYF. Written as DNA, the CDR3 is TGTGCCAGCAGCCTGGAGGACGCCGGAGGCCTCTCCTACGAGCAGTACTTC.

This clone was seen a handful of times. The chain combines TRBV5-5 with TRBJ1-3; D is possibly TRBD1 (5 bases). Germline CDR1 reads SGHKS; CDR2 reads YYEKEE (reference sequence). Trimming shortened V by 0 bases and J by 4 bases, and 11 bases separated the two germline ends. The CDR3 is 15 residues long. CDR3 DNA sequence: TGTGCCAGCAGCTTGGCCAACAGGCCCGGAAACACCATATATTTT. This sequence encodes CASSLANRPGNTIYF.

The CDR3 sequence is CASTWTVQEQVFF. DNA of the CDR3: TGTGCCAGCACTTGGACAGTTCAAGAGCAAGTTTTCTTT. The V call is TRBV2, the J call TRBJ1-1, with D possibly TRBD1 on 6 matching bases. The V gene's germline CDR1 is SNHLY and CDR2 FYNNEI. V was cut by 7 bases and J by 13 bases, with 22 bases left in between. The CDR3 has 13 amino acids.

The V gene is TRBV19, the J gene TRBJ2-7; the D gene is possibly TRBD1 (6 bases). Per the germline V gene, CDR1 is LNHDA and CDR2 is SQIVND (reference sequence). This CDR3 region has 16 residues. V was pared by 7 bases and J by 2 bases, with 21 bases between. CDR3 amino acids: CASTSTPWAGAYEQYF. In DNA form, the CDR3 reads TGTGCCAGTACCTCAACCCCGTGGGCAGGGGCCTACGAGCAGTACTTC.

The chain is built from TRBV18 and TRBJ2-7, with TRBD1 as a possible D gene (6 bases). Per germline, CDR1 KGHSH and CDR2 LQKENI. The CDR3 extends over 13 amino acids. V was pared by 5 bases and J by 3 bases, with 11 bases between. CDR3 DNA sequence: TGTGCCAGCTCAGAGAGGACAGACTACGAGCAGTACTTC. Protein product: CASSERTDYEQYF.

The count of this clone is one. CDR3 bases: TGTGCCAGCAGCTTATCACAGGGAGATGGGGAGACCCAGTACTTC. It yields the protein CASSLSQGDGETQYF. V and J are TRBV7-9 and TRBJ2-5; maybe TRBD1 (6 bases). Between the trimmed V and J ends, which lost 2 bases and 5 bases, there was a span of 15 bases. The CDR3 spans 15 residues. Germline values: CDR1 SEHNR, CDR2 FQNEAQ (reference sequence).